This T cell receptor beta chain was documented in a study of blood T cell repertoires in COVID-19. Study in general: Donors in the United States, Italy and Spain gave samples during acute or convalescent COVID-19. PBMCs, B-cell-depleted T cells, or T cells provided the cDNA or gDNA that made up the material.

The CDR3 is 15 residues long. Germline loops: CDR1 SGHAT, CDR2 FQNNGV. V lost 5 bases and J 1 base, leaving 15 bases between the germline ends. Methods used by the authors: Reference gene primer amplification gave estimated nucleated cell counts. Generated by immunoSEQ multiplex PCR, the TCRdb table keeps only in-frame clones and is missing some. That table is the source of V, J and clone size, and D and trimming were worked out from the DNA. Of more than 200,000 clones in the sample, about four fifths were seen once. Material: peripheral blood. The chain recombines TRBV11-2 with TRBJ2-7; tentative D call: TRBD1 (6 bases). This sequence was found in a woman aged 80 or older with acute or convalescent COVID-19. This CDR3 is CASSHAGTFSYEQYF. The CDR3 DNA follows: TGTGCCAGCAGCCACGCCGGGACATTTTCCTACGAGCAGTACTTC.